The clone carrying this T cell receptor beta chain occurred many times. What it binds is unknown. Trimming left V 1 base short and J 7 bases short, with 11 bases between. This CDR3 region has 14 residues. CDR1 SGHTA and CDR2 FQGTGA come from the germline V gene. Each CDR3 protein is one row after TCRdb ran MiXCR on the RT-PCR reads. The data hold about 500,000 distinct CDR3 sequences, with 16% observed a single time. This specimen belongs to a study of response to subunit inactivated influenza vaccine. Regarding the study as a whole: Authors suggested that a seasonal influenza vaccination recruits few new T cells each time.

The chain carries TRBV7-3 and TRBJ2-1; D unclear. The receptor was derived from a man between 50 and 69 years old who received an inactivated influenza vaccine. The source material was CD4+ T cells sorted from PBMCs, sampled 23 to 25 months after vaccination. CDR3 residues: CASSLNPRGNEQFF. For the CDR3, the DNA is TGTGCCAGCAGCTTAAATCCTCGTGGGAATGAGCAGTTCTTC.